The T cell receptor (beta chain) described here comes from a study of cytomegalovirus exposure and HLA in healthy donors. Broader study findings: Reports credit the classifier with highly specific, highly sensitive diagnosis of cytomegalovirus status. Sequence variants that were highly shared formed a cluster that was likely a sequencing artifact. Several of the most significant clusters appeared linked to common viral pathogens, based on a later analysis. Being indistinguishable, some V segments were excluded, TRBV6-2 and TRBV6-3 among them.

As to this clone: Its antigen is as yet unknown.

PCR was performed using 60 Vbeta and 13 Jbeta primers. Clones were read by immunoSEQ multiplex PCR, and TCRdb kept only the in-frame ones, dropping some. This sample's table has some 200,000 clones. V was pared by 0 bases and J by 3 bases, with 2 bases of the junction left unmatched. The CDR3 runs to 15 residues. Sequencing was carried out using PBMCs. The receptor was derived from a girl under 10 years old in good health and CMV-seropositive. This sequence joins TRBV23-1 and TRBJ2-7; 10 bases align to TRBD2. TRBV23-1 is recorded as an ORF, its role being uncertain. The CDR3 bases are TGCGCCAGCAGTCAATCTCCTAGCGGGAGCTACGAGCAGTACTTC. Translating gives CASSQSPSGSYEQYF.